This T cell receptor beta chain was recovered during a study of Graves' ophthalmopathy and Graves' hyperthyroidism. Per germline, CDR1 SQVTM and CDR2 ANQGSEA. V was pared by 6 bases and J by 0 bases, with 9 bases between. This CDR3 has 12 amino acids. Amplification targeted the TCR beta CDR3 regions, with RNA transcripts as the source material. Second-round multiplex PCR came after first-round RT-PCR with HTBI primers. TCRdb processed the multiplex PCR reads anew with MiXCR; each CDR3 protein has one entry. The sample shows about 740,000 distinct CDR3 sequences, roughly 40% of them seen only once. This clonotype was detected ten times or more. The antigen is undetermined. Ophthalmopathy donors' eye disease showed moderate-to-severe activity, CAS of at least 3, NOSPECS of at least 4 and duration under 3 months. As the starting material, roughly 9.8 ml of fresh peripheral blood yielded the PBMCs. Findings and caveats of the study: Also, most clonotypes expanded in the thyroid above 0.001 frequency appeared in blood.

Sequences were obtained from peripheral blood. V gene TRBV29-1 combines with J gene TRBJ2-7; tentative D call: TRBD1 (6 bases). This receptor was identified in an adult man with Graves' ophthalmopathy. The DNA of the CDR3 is TGCAGCGTCGGACAGCCCTCCTACGAGCAGTACTTC. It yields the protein CSVGQPSYEQYF.